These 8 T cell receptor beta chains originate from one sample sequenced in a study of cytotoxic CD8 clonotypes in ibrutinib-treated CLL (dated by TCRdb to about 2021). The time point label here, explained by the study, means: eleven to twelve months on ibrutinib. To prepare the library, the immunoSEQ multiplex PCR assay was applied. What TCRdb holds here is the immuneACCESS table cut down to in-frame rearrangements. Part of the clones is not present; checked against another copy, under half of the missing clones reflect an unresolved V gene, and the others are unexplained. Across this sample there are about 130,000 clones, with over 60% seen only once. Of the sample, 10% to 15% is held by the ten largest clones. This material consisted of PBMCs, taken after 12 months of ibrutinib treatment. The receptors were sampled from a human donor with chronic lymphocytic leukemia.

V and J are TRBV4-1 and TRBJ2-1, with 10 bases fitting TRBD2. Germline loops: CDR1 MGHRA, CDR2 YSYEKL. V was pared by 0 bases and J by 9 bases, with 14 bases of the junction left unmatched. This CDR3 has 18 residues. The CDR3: CASSQDFGRLAGATEQFF. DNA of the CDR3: TGCGCCAGCAGCCAAGATTTCGGTCGCCTAGCGGGAGCGACTGAGCAGTTCTTC.

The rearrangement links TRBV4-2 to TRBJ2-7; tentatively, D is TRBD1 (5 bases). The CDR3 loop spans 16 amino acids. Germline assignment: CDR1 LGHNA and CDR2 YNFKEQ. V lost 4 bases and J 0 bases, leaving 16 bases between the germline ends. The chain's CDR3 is CASSLSRGWSSYEQYF. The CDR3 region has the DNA TGTGCCAGCAGCCTAAGTAGGGGATGGAGCTCCTACGAGCAGTACTTC.

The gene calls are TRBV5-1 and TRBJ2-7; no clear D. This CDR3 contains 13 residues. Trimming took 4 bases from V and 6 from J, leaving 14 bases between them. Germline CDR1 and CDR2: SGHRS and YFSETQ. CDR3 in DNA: TGCGCCAGCAGCCCTATTGGGCGGTTCGAGCAGTACTTC. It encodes CASSPIGRFEQYF. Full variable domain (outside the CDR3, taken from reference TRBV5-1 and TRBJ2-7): KAGVTQTPRYLIKTRGQQVTLSCSPISGHRSVSWYQQTPGQGLQFLFEYFSETQRNKGNFPGRFSGRQFSNSRSEMNVSTLELGDSALYLCASSPIGRFEQYFGPGTRLTVT.

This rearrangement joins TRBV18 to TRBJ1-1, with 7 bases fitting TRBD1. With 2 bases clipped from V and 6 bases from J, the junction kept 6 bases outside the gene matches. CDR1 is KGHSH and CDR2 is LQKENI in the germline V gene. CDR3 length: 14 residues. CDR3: CASSPVATGAEAFF. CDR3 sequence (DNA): TGTGCCAGCTCACCAGTGGCTACAGGGGCTGAAGCTTTCTTT. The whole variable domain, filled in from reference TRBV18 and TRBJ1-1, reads NAGVMQNPRHLVRRRGQEARLRCSPMKGHSHVYWYRQLPEEGLKFMVYLQKENIIDESGMPKERFSAEFPKEGPSILRIQQVVRGDSAAYFCASSPVATGAEAFFGQGTRLTVV.

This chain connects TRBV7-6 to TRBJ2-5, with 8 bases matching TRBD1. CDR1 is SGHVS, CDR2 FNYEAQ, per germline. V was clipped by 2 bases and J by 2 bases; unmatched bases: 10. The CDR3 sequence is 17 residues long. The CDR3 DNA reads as TGTGCCAGCAGCTTATATCATGGGACAGGAGAGCAAGAGACCCAGTACTTC. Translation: CASSLYHGTGEQETQYF.

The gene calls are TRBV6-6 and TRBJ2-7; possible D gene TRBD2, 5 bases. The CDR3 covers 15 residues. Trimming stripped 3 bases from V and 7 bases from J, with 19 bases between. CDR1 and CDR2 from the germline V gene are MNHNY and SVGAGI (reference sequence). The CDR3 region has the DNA TGTGCCAGCAGTTATCTGGAGCGGATAGGGAAGGAGCAGTACTTC. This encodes CASSYLERIGKEQYF.

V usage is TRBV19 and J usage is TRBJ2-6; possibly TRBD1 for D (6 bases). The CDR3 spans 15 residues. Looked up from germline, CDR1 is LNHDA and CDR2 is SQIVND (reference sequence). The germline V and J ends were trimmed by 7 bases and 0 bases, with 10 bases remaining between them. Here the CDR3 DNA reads TGTGCCAGTATCGGACAGTTCTCTGGGGCCAACGTCCTGACTTTC. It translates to CASIGQFSGANVLTF.

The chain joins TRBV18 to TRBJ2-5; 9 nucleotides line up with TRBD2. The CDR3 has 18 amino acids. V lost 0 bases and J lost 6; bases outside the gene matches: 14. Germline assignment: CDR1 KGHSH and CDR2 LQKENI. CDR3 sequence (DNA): TGTGCCAGCTCACCACCGGGGCTAGCGGGAAATCTTTTGAAGACCCAGTACTTC. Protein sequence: CASSPPGLAGNLLKTQYF.